This is a list of T cell receptor beta chains from one sample in a study of OX40 agonist ivuxolimab in advanced cancers. Assay used: immunoSEQ multiplex PCR; TCRdb lists only in-frame clones, some missing. There are fewer than 70,000 clones in the sample; 85% occur only once, and roughly 6.1% lies in the top ten. The source material was CD4+ or CD8+ T cells sorted from blood, sampled in a trial of the OX40 agonist ivuxolimab. All receptors derive from an adult with an advanced solid tumor such as melanoma, head and neck, liver or kidney cancer. The CDR3 runs from the conserved cysteine through the conserved F or W. The D gene is left open where the match is weak. The listing skips clone size in some rows; elsewhere it reads once, few, many or a size class.

clone_size,j_call,v_call,d_call,cdr3_aa,cdr3_nt
-,TRBJ2-7,TRBV6-5,-,CASSYSGQGREQYF,TGTGCCAGCAGTTACTCAGGGCAGGGGCGGGAGCAGTACTTC
-,TRBJ1-5,TRBV2,-,CASSHPGGGGQPQHF,TGTGCCAGCAGTCATCCGGGGGGTGGGGGGCAGCCCCAGCATTTT
-,TRBJ2-5,TRBV18,-,CASSPVGGEETQYF,TGTGCCAGCTCACCAGTAGGGGGAGAAGAGACCCAGTACTTC
-,TRBJ2-3,TRBV9,TRBD2,CASSVNLAGGTDTQYF,TGTGCCAGCAGCGTAAATCTAGCGGGGGGCACAGATACGCAGTATTTT
-,TRBJ2-3,TRBV7-2,TRBD1,CASSLYRGVTDTQYF,TGTGCCAGCAGCTTGTACAGGGGGGTCACAGATACGCAGTATTTT
once,TRBJ1-1,TRBV7-8,-,CASSFGGLRTEAFF,TGTGCCAGCAGCTTCGGGGGATTGAGGACTGAAGCTTTCTTT
-,TRBJ2-2,TRBV4-3,-,CASSQESYTGELFF,TGCGCCAGCAGCCAAGAATCTTACACCGGGGAGCTGTTTTTT
-,TRBJ2-7,TRBV18,-,CASSPPSLLPPYEQYF,TGTGCCAGCTCACCACCGTCCCTCCTTCCTCCCTACGAGCAGTACTTC
-,TRBJ2-5,TRBV6-1,TRBD1,CASGDRGGETQYF,TGTGCCAGCGGGGACAGGGGTGGGGAGACCCAGTACTTC
once,TRBJ2-1,TRBV18,TRBD2,CASSTNTILAGDNEQFF,TGTGCCAGCTCAACCAATACTATTCTAGCGGGGGACAATGAGCAGTTCTTC
-,TRBJ2-7,TRBV13,TRBD1,CASSPGTGVYEQYF,TGTGCCAGCAGCCCCGGGACAGGGGTCTACGAGCAGTACTTC
-,TRBJ1-2,TRBV5-6,TRBD1,CASALGQEYGYTF,TGTGCCAGCGCCCTAGGACAGGAATATGGCTACACCTTC
-,TRBJ2-7,TRBV5-1,-,CASSVNAGYEQYF,TGCGCCAGCAGCGTGAATGCAGGCTACGAGCAGTACTTC
once,TRBJ1-1,TRBV19,-,CASSEYTEAFF,TGTGCCAGTAGTGAGTACACTGAAGCTTTCTTT
-,TRBJ1-1,TRBV18,-,CASSPPTAVTEAFF,TGTGCCAGCTCACCACCGACTGCAGTCACTGAAGCTTTCTTT
-,TRBJ2-5,TRBV7-2,TRBD2,CASSLNSGGRETQYF,TGTGCCAGCAGCTTAAATTCGGGGGGGAGGGAGACCCAGTACTTC
-,TRBJ1-1,TRBV4-3,-,CASSQGYQSLNTEAFF,TGCGCCAGCAGCCAAGGATACCAGTCCTTGAACACTGAAGCTTTCTTT
-,TRBJ2-3,TRBV19,-,CASSIDLLMGGTDTQYF,TGTGCCAGTAGTATAGATCTGCTTATGGGGGGCACAGATACGCAGTATTTT
-,TRBJ1-4,TRBV6-1,-,CASSSHEKLFF,TGTGCCAGCAGCTCCCATGAAAAACTGTTTTTT
-,TRBJ1-2,TRBV19,-,CASSMRQGNYGYTF,TGTGCCAGTAGTATGCGGCAGGGCAACTATGGCTACACCTTC
few,TRBJ2-7,TRBV27,TRBD2,CASSLLASGSYEQYF,TGTGCCAGCAGTTTGCTTGCTAGCGGATCATACGAGCAGTACTTC
-,TRBJ2-5,TRBV29-1,TRBD1,CSVVTGEEQYF,TGCAGCGTGGTCACAGGGGAAGAGCAGTACTTC
few,TRBJ2-7,TRBV7-2,-,CASSLVRITAYEQYF,TGTGCCAGCAGCTTAGTTCGGATTACTGCCTACGAGCAGTACTTC
-,TRBJ1-1,TRBV5-5,-,CASSLTEGRGRNTEAFF,TGTGCCAGCAGCTTAACCGAGGGGAGGGGCCGGAACACTGAAGCTTTCTTT
-,TRBJ2-4,TRBV5-1,-,CASSLEAGIAKNIQYF,TGCGCCAGCAGCTTGGAGGCAGGGATAGCCAAAAACATTCAGTACTTC
-,TRBJ2-5,TRBV7-9,TRBD2,CASSREVGTGPRETQYF,TGTGCCAGCAGCCGGGAGGTCGGGACCGGACCCCGAGAGACCCAGTACTTC
-,TRBJ2-7,TRBV7-9,-,CASSSAQTYEQYF,TGTGCCAGCAGCTCGGCACAGACCTACGAGCAGTACTTC
-,TRBJ2-7,TRBV6-5,-,CASSYSMAVRYEQYF,TGTGCCAGCAGTTACTCGATGGCGGTCCGCTACGAGCAGTACTTC
-,TRBJ1-2,TRBV19,-,CASSIGQVFYGYTF,TGTGCCAGTAGTATAGGGCAGGTCTTCTATGGCTACACCTTC
-,TRBJ2-7,TRBV5-1,TRBD2,CASSLDGLAGVSEQYF,TGCGCCAGCAGCTTGGACGGACTAGCGGGAGTCTCCGAGCAGTACTTC
-,TRBJ2-5,TRBV7-2,-,CASSFLATAETQYF,TGTGCCAGCAGCTTCCTGGCTACTGCGGAGACCCAGTACTTC
-,TRBJ2-7,TRBV5-6,-,CASSSGPDSYSYEQYF,TGTGCCAGCAGCTCGGGGCCGGACAGTTATTCCTACGAGCAGTACTTC
-,TRBJ1-1,TRBV6-5,-,CASSFASNRGAEAFF,TGTGCCAGCAGTTTCGCATCCAATCGGGGCGCTGAAGCTTTCTTT
-,TRBJ2-3,TRBV6-6,-,CASSPPPGGTDTQYF,TGTGCCAGCAGTCCTCCCCCAGGGGGGACAGATACGCAGTATTTT
few,TRBJ2-2,TRBV5-1,TRBD1,CASSRGRGQTNTGELFF,TGCGCCAGCAGCAGGGGGCGCGGACAGACGAACACCGGGGAGCTGTTTTTT
-,TRBJ1-3,TRBV11-2,TRBD1,CASSLEGTGYSGNTIYF,TGTGCCAGCAGCTTAGAAGGGACAGGATACTCTGGAAACACCATATATTTT
once,TRBJ2-1,TRBV5-1,-,CASSLGDLSNEQFF,TGCGCCAGCAGTTTGGGGGACCTGTCCAATGAGCAGTTCTTC
-,TRBJ1-4,TRBV7-9,-,CASGRGEIEKLFF,TGTGCCAGCGGTAGGGGGGAAATCGAAAAACTGTTTTTT
once,TRBJ2-7,TRBV7-9,TRBD1,CASSPTGQGNSYEQYF,TGTGCCAGCAGCCCTACGGGACAGGGTAACTCCTACGAGCAGTACTTC
-,TRBJ2-1,TRBV7-6,-,CASSLAYSGYEQFF,TGTGCCAGCAGCTTAGCCTACTCGGGTTATGAGCAGTTCTTC
-,TRBJ1-5,TRBV7-2,-,CASSAGQNQPQHF,TGTGCCAGCAGTGCTGGGCAGAATCAGCCCCAGCATTTT
-,TRBJ1-4,TRBV4-3,TRBD1,CASSRQGLREKLFF,TGCGCCAGCAGCCGACAGGGGTTAAGGGAAAAACTGTTTTTT
few,TRBJ1-5,TRBV5-6,-,CASSFHGFDQPQHF,TGTGCCAGCAGCTTTCATGGATTTGATCAGCCCCAGCATTTT
few,TRBJ1-1,TRBV2,-,CASQSTGNTEAFF,TGTGCCAGCCAAAGTACAGGGAACACTGAAGCTTTCTTT
-,TRBJ2-7,TRBV4-3,TRBD1,CASSPGQGSAYEQYF,TGCGCCAGCAGCCCAGGACAGGGAAGCGCCTACGAGCAGTACTTC
-,TRBJ2-7,TRBV4-2,-,CASSQDPAITWGEQYF,TGTGCCAGCAGCCAAGATCCGGCCATCACCTGGGGGGAGCAGTACTTC
-,TRBJ2-1,TRBV27,-,CASSRDGSYNEQFF,TGTGCCAGCAGCCGGGACGGCTCCTACAATGAGCAGTTCTTC
-,TRBJ2-3,TRBV4-3,TRBD2,CASSQDLEAGGGTDTQYF,TGCGCCAGCAGCCAAGACCTAGAAGCGGGGGGAGGCACAGATACGCAGTATTTT
-,TRBJ1-6,TRBV11-2,-,CASSQRPGSSYNSPLHF,TGTGCCAGCAGCCAACGGCCAGGGAGCTCCTATAATTCACCCCTCCACTTT
-,TRBJ1-3,TRBV7-2,-,CAGASSGNTIYF,TGTGCCGGTGCTTCCTCTGGAAACACCATATATTTT
-,TRBJ1-5,TRBV18,-,CASSPDLGQGNQPQHF,TGTGCCAGCTCACCTGACTTGGGGCAGGGAAATCAGCCCCAGCATTTT
-,TRBJ1-2,TRBV7-2,-,CASSLGTPGYGYTF,TGTGCCAGCAGCTTAGGGACCCCTGGCTATGGCTACACCTTC
-,TRBJ2-5,TRBV2,TRBD1,CASSRQGETQYF,TGTGCCAGCAGTCGACAGGGAGAGACCCAGTACTTC
many,TRBJ1-1,TRBV27,-,CASSLQGDTEAFF,TGTGCCAGCAGTCTACAGGGCGACACTGAAGCTTTCTTT
-,TRBJ2-5,TRBV25-1,-,CASSARGQTSYQETQYF,TGTGCCAGCAGCGCGCGGGGACAGACTTCGTACCAAGAGACCCAGTACTTC
-,TRBJ2-3,TRBV14,-,CASSPGTRNTDTQYF,TGTGCCAGCAGCCCGGGGACGCGAAACACAGATACGCAGTATTTT
-,TRBJ1-1,TRBV7-9,TRBD1,CASSLPGGGTEAFF,TGTGCCAGCAGCTTACCAGGGGGCGGGACTGAAGCTTTCTTT
-,TRBJ1-6,TRBV19,-,CASSISLEGESPLHF,TGTGCCAGTAGTATCTCCTTGGAGGGAGAGTCACCCCTCCACTTT
-,TRBJ1-1,TRBV11-2,TRBD1,CASSFGQGKNTEAFF,TGTGCCAGCAGCTTCGGACAGGGGAAGAACACTGAAGCTTTCTTT
-,TRBJ1-6,TRBV19,-,CASSIGNSPLHF,TGTGCCAGTAGTATTGGTAATTCACCCCTCCACTTT